The entry that follows covers one TCR beta chain sequence. This could be a read error, since a much larger clone is one nucleotide away. These data belong to a study of CD8+CD57+ T cells in acquired aplastic anemia. Study-wide background: Average DNA yield from sorted CD4+ and CD8+ cells was around 3.2 ug.

Genomic DNA, serving as template, underwent TCR beta VDJ and CDR3 profiling. MiXCR, applied by TCRdb to the reads, yields one record per CDR3 protein. The sample includes roughly 170,000 distinct CDR3 sequences, nearly 50% of them seen just once. Those patients picked for sequencing had displayed CD8+CD57+ cell expansion on flow cytometry. The CDR3 has 16 residues. Germline CDR1 is MNHNS and CDR2 is SASEGT. V was trimmed by 4 bases and J by 1 base, leaving 14 bases between them. The sample comprised sorted CD4+, CD8+, or CD8+CD57+ T cells (not recorded which) from PBMCs. The chain carries TRBV6-1 and TRBJ1-5; no definite D call. This sequence originates from a human donor with aplastic anemia. CDR3: CASSVSQYVSNQPQHF. Written as DNA, the CDR3 is TGTGCCAGCAGTGTATCACAATATGTGAGCAATCAGCCCCAGCATTTT.